The clone carrying this T cell receptor beta chain came up a few times. The entry originates in a study of blood T cell repertoires in COVID-19. About the study: Researchers got acute and convalescent COVID-19 samples from the United States, Italy and Spain. The analysed material was cDNA or gDNA that came from T cells, B-cell-depleted T cells, or PBMCs.

Authors' processing steps: The assay estimated nucleated cells by amplifying reference gene primers. Generated by immunoSEQ multiplex PCR, the TCRdb table keeps only in-frame clones and is missing some. The V and J calls and clone size are taken from that table; D and trimming were inferred from the DNA. In the table there are over 130,000 clones, over 60% of which are singletons. The CDR3 has 16 residues. The germline gives CDR1 DFQATT, CDR2 SNEGSKA (reference sequence). V gave up 3 bases and J gave up 5 bases; unmatched junction bases: 11. The sequence came from a woman of 80 years or more with active or convalescent COVID-19. The sample taken for sequencing was peripheral blood. The chain joins TRBV20-1 to TRBJ2-2; TRBD2 matches at 8 bases. The CDR3 spells CSASRLSGGKTGELFF. For the CDR3, the DNA is TGCAGTGCTAGTAGGTTAAGCGGGGGCAAAACCGGGGAGCTGTTTTTT.